Presented here are 22 T cell receptor beta chains from one specimen sequenced in a study of lymphopenia after photon versus proton radiotherapy. Using immunoSEQ multiplex PCR, the repertoire was profiled, and TCRdb retains in-frame clones only, with some absent. The repertoire includes 65,000 to 70,000 clones, approximately 91% of them detected once, and around 2.6% sits in the top ten. The sample consisted of peripheral blood, taken from a patient treated with photon-based radiotherapy. The receptor set was obtained from a woman between 70 and 85 years old with pancreatic cancer.

The chain combines TRBV28 with TRBJ1-1, with 12 bases aligning to TRBD1. CDR1 is MDHEN and CDR2 is SYDVKM in the germline V gene. Trimming cost V 6 bases and J 6 bases; bases outside gene matches: 5. The CDR3 runs to 14 residues. The CDR3 is CASRAGTGGSEAFF. The CDR3, as DNA: TGTGCCAGCAGGGCCGGGACAGGGGGCTCTGAAGCTTTCTTT. The variable domain in full, with the rest retrieved from reference TRBV28 and TRBJ1-1, is DVKVTQSSRYLVKRTGEKVFLECVQDMDHENMFWYRQDPGLGLRLIYFSYDVKMKEKGDIPEGYSVSREKKERFSLILESASTNQTSMYLCASRAGTGGSEAFFGQGTRLTVV.

V gene TRBV5-4 combines with J gene TRBJ2-1, with TRBD2 matching over 8 bases. Per germline, CDR1 SGHNT and CDR2 YYREEE (reference sequence). The CDR3 covers 15 residues. V lost 1 base and J lost 9; bases outside the gene matches: 9. This CDR3 is CASSLSAGVVPEQFF. CDR3 coding DNA: TGTGCCAGCAGCTTGTCAGCGGGAGTGGTGCCTGAGCAGTTCTTC.

This clone was counted once. The chain uses TRBV5-4 and TRBJ1-5; tentative D call: TRBD1 (5 bases). The V end lost 0 bases, the J end lost 9 bases, and 10 bases lay between the germline ends. This CDR3 has 13 amino acids. Germline V CDR1 and CDR2: SGHNT, YYREEE (reference sequence). The CDR3 DNA sequence: TGTGCCAGCAGCTTGGGGGGAGACAGGCCCCAGCATTTT. This sequence encodes CASSLGGDRPQHF. Full variable domain (rest looked up from reference TRBV5-4 and TRBJ1-5): ETGVTQSPTHLIKTRGQQVTLRCSSQSGHNTVSWYQQALGQGPQFIFQYYREEENGRGNFPPRFSGLQFPNYSSELNVNALELDDSALYLCASSLGGDRPQHFGDGTRLSIL.

The chain links TRBV21-1 to TRBJ2-7. TRBV21-1 represents a pseudogene. This CDR3 has 16 residues. The CDR3 DNA follows: TGTGCCAGCAGCGCGCGACGGAATCAAAGCTCCTACGAGCAGTACTTC. Protein sequence: CASSARRNQSSYEQYF.

The chain joins TRBV28 to TRBJ1-5, with 9 bases fitting TRBD1. Germline CDR1 MDHEN, CDR2 SYDVKM. Trimming at V came to 5 bases and at J to 4 bases, leaving 3 bases not matched to a gene. The CDR3 has 14 amino acids. DNA for the CDR3: TGTGCCAGCAGTCCGGGACAGGGAAATCAGCCCCAGCATTTT. Protein sequence: CASSPGQGNQPQHF.

The chain recombines TRBV7-3 with TRBJ2-6; D remains ambiguous. Trimming removed 1 base at V and 2 bases at J, with 6 bases between. Per germline, CDR1 SGHTA and CDR2 FQGTGA. There are 15 residues in the CDR3. CDR3 region: CASSLNLAGANVLTF. In DNA form, the CDR3 reads TGTGCCAGCAGCTTAAACCTGGCTGGGGCCAACGTCCTGACTTTC.

This chain connects TRBV19 to TRBJ1-4; weak D call: TRBD1 (5 bases). The CDR3 consists of 14 residues. V was trimmed by 6 bases and J by 7 bases, leaving 15 bases between them. Germline V gene lookup returns CDR1 LNHDA and CDR2 SQIVND (reference sequence). The CDR3 here is CASSLDSGGEKLFF. CDR3 coding DNA: TGTGCCAGTAGCCTCGACAGTGGCGGTGAAAAACTGTTTTTT. Using reference TRBV19 and TRBJ1-4 for the parts outside the CDR3, the full variable domain is DGGITQSPKYLFRKEGQNVTLSCEQNLNHDAMYWYRQDPGQGLRLIYYSQIVNDFQKGDIAEGYSVSREKKESFPLTVTSAQKNPTAFYLCASSLDSGGEKLFFGSGTQLSVL.

The CDR3 region is CATGQDAYEQYF. For the CDR3, the DNA is TGTGCCACAGGACAGGATGCCTACGAGCAGTACTTC. The V call is TRBV2, the J call TRBJ2-7; 7 bases line up with TRBD1. This CDR3 contains 12 residues. The ends lost 10 bases at V and 2 bases at J; junction bases unmatched: 5. CDR1 is SNHLY and CDR2 is FYNNEI in the germline V gene. Full variable domain (rest looked up from reference TRBV2 and TRBJ2-7): EPEVTQTPSHQVTQMGQEVILRCVPISNHLYFYWYRQILGQKVEFLVSFYNNEISEKSEIFDDQFSVERPDGSNFTLKIRSTKLEDSAMYFCATGQDAYEQYFGPGTRLTVT.

The chain recombines TRBV5-4 with TRBJ2-3; 8 nucleotides match TRBD2. Trimming removed 4 bases from V and 4 bases from J; junction bases left unmatched: 14. This CDR3 has 17 residues. The germline CDR1 and CDR2 sequences are SGHNT and YYREEE (reference sequence). CDR3 DNA sequence: TGTGCCAGCAGCGTAAAACCCCGGACTAGCTTGGCAGATACGCAGTATTTT. Amino acids: CASSVKPRTSLADTQYF.

The genes are TRBV13 and TRBJ1-3; TRBD1 matches at 10 bases. V lost 3 bases, J lost 8 bases, and 7 bases stayed unmatched. CDR3 length: 15 amino acids. Germline-derived CDR1 and CDR2 are PRHDT and FYEKMQ (reference sequence). The CDR3 DNA reads as TGTGCCAGCAGCTTCCAGGACAGGGGGAGTGACACCATATATTTT. It encodes CASSFQDRGSDTIYF.

V gene TRBV10-3 combines with J gene TRBJ1-2, with D possibly matching TRBD1 (5 bases). V lost 9 bases and J lost 3, with 14 bases in between. Germline CDR1 reads ENHRY; CDR2 reads SYGVKD. The CDR3 is made up of 13 amino acids. In nucleotides, the CDR3 is TGTGCCATAGCCCCTCAGGGCGACTATGGCTACACCTTC. It is translated as CAIAPQGDYGYTF.

This clone occurred many times. V usage is TRBV7-2 and J usage is TRBJ2-2; no clear D. The ends were cut back, 6 bases at V and 4 bases at J, with 12 bases in the middle. This CDR3 is 14 amino acids long. The germline gives CDR1 SGHTA, CDR2 FQGNSA. For the CDR3, the DNA is TGTGCCAGCAGTGGTATCCGGGTCACCGGGGAGCTGTTTTTT. As protein: CASSGIRVTGELFF.

V usage is TRBV5-1 and J usage is TRBJ2-5; D remains unclear. The V and J ends lost 6 bases and 5 bases respectively, with 17 bases between them. CDR1 SGHRS and CDR2 YFSETQ come from the germline V gene. CDR3 length equals 14 residues. The CDR3 reads CASTTSVAQETQYF. The CDR3 DNA is TGCGCCAGCACCACGTCAGTGGCGCAGGAGACCCAGTACTTC.

The chain uses TRBV4-3 and TRBJ1-5; D remains unclear. The germline gives CDR1 LGHNA, CDR2 YSLEER. V was cut by 0 bases and J by 5 bases, with 11 bases left in between. CDR3 size: 15 residues. The CDR3 loop is CASSQEFVGHQPQHF. CDR3 nucleotide sequence: TGCGCCAGCAGCCAAGAGTTCGTTGGGCATCAGCCCCAGCATTTT.

This clone showed up just a few times. The J gene is TRBJ1-1, the V gene TRBV5-4, with 7 positions matching TRBD1. The V and J ends lost 3 bases and 0 bases, in that order; junction bases with no gene match: 2. The CDR3 is made up of 14 amino acids. Germline V gene sequence: CDR1 SGHNT, CDR2 YYREEE (reference sequence). CDR3 DNA: TGTGCCAGCAGCTCCGGACAGGTGAACACTGAAGCTTTCTTT. Its protein is CASSSGQVNTEAFF.

The gene calls are TRBV7-2 and TRBJ2-7; the D is unclear. The CDR3 loop spans 12 amino acids. Germline lookup yields CDR1 SGHTA and CDR2 FQGNSA. Between the trimmed V and J ends, which lost 2 bases and 1 base, there was a span of 3 bases. The CDR3 loop reads CASSLSSYEQYF. For the CDR3, the DNA is TGTGCCAGCAGCTTATCTTCCTACGAGCAGTACTTC.

V gene TRBV7-2 combines with J gene TRBJ2-7; 8 bases map to TRBD2. The trim removed 2 bases at V and 0 bases at J, leaving 3 bases unmatched. Germline values: CDR1 SGHTA, CDR2 FQGNSA. This CDR3 is built from 15 residues. This CDR3 reads CASSLSTSGSYEQYF. The CDR3 coding sequence is TGTGCCAGCAGCTTATCCACTAGCGGCTCCTACGAGCAGTACTTC.

To note about this clone: A single base separates this from a much larger clone, so it may be a read error. The genes are TRBV5-4 and TRBJ2-1; D remains unclear. CDR1 and CDR2 from the germline V gene are SGHNT and YYREEE (reference sequence). The ends were cut back, 4 bases at V and 4 bases at J, with 3 bases in the middle. This CDR3 spans 11 amino acids. For the CDR3, the DNA is TGTGCCAGCAGCCTTTACAATGAGCAGTTCTTC. Encoded protein: CASSLYNEQFF. The whole variable domain, remainder taken from reference TRBV5-4 and TRBJ2-1, is ETGVTQSPTHLIKTRGQQVTLRCSSQSGHNTVSWYQQALGQGPQFIFQYYREEENGRGNFPPRFSGLQFPNYSSELNVNALELDDSALYLCASSLYNEQFFGPGTRLTVL.

The chain has TRBV6-1 and TRBJ1-4; D not resolved. V was clipped by 6 bases and J by 7 bases, with 6 bases between them. Per the germline V gene, CDR1 is MNHNS and CDR2 is SASEGT. CDR3 length: 11 amino acids. CDR3 loop: CASSGSEKLFF. The CDR3 nucleotides read TGTGCCAGCAGCGGGAGTGAAAAACTGTTTTTT.

The CDR3 is CASSRGTDEQFF. DNA for the CDR3: TGTGCCAGCAGCCGGGGGACAGATGAGCAGTTCTTC. The chain has TRBV7-9 and TRBJ2-1, with D maybe TRBD1 (7 bases). The CDR3 consists of 12 residues. The V end was cut by 5 bases, the J end by 8 bases, with 10 bases between. Germline lookup yields CDR1 SEHNR and CDR2 FQNEAQ (reference sequence).

This clone was seen only a few times. In nucleotides, the CDR3 is TGTGCCACCAGCAGGCCCGGGAGTGAGGAGACCCAGTACTTC. Amino acids: CATSRPGSEETQYF. V and J are TRBV15 and TRBJ2-5; perhaps TRBD2 as D (6 bases). The ends were cut back, 3 bases at V and 5 bases at J, with 13 bases in the middle. This CDR3 contains 14 residues. CDR1 and CDR2 from the germline V gene are LNHNV and YYDKDF (reference sequence).

V is TRBV7-6 and J is TRBJ2-5, with 7 nucleotides matching TRBD2. With V trimmed by 1 base and J by 3 bases, 5 bases remained unmatched. Germline V CDR1 and CDR2: SGHVS, FNYEAQ. The CDR3 has 15 amino acids. The CDR3 DNA reads TGTGCCAGCAGCTTAGGGGCTAGCGGAGAAGAGACCCAGTACTTC. Amino acid sequence: CASSLGASGEETQYF.